These 25 T cell receptor beta chains share one sample of origin, sequenced in a study of T cells in Graves' hyperthyroidism and ophthalmopathy. RNA transcripts were the template for amplifying TCR beta CDR3 regions. The HTBI primer set served for first-round RT-PCR of the TCR CDR3. TCRdb re-called the multiplex PCR reads through MiXCR, storing one row per CDR3 protein. The profile shows about 590,000 distinct CDR3 sequences, approximately 14% of them singletons. Sequencing was performed on blood. Receptors were obtained from a woman between 25 and 40 years old with Graves' hyperthyroidism.

DNA for the CDR3: TGTGCCAGCAGCCCCCCTTGGGCCCAAGAGACCCAGTACTTC. Protein product: CASSPPWAQETQYF. J is TRBJ2-5 and V is TRBV7-2; D not resolved. The germline V gene has CDR1 SGHTA and CDR2 FQGNSA. V shed 5 bases and J shed 1 base, with 11 bases lying between them. The CDR3 consists of 14 residues.

This clonotype was seen many times. This sequence joins TRBV30 and TRBJ1-1; D is ambiguous. The V and J ends lost 3 bases and 10 bases respectively, with 18 bases between them. The germline V gene has CDR1 GTSNPN and CDR2 SVGIG (reference sequence). This CDR3 comprises 13 residues. The CDR3 DNA reads as TGTGCCTGGAGCCCGAGGGTCCCTCGGGCAGCTTTCTTT. Its translation is CAWSPRVPRAAFF.

The chain couples TRBV6-5 to TRBJ1-6; D uncertain. The CDR3 has 17 amino acids. Germline CDR1 and CDR2: MNHEY and SVGAGI. The V gene lost 0 bases and the J gene lost 1 base, with 10 bases spanning the gap. The CDR3 is CASSYSTRQSYNSPLHF. The CDR3 coding sequence is TGTGCCAGCAGTTACTCGACGCGCCAGTCCTATAATTCACCCCTCCACTTT.

This clonotype was recorded at least ten times. The chain carries TRBV7-3 and TRBJ2-1; the D gene is possibly TRBD1 (6 bases). From germline, CDR1 is SGHTA and CDR2 FQGTGA. The CDR3 is 13 amino acids. Trimming left V 5 bases short and J 6 bases short, with 11 bases between. CDR3: CASSTHRANEQFF. In nucleotides, the CDR3 is TGTGCCAGCAGCACCCACAGGGCCAATGAGCAGTTCTTC.

As concerns this clonotype: Since a much larger clone is just one base distant, this may be a read error. The V gene is TRBV20-1, the J gene TRBJ2-1, with TRBD2 identical over 10 bases. Germline CDR1 reads DFQATT; CDR2 reads SNEGSKA (reference sequence). CDR3 length: 16 residues. The CDR3 coding sequence is TGCAGTGCTAGAGGGCGGGGACTAGCGAATTACAATGAGCAGCTCTTC. This encodes CSARGRGLANYNEQLF.

The chain employs TRBV20-1 and TRBJ2-7; possibly TRBD1 or TRBD2 for D (5 bases each). The CDR3 length is 15 residues. Germline V CDR1 and CDR2: DFQATT, SNEGSKA (reference sequence). Trimming took 4 bases from V and 0 from J, leaving 16 bases between them. The CDR3 protein is CSAIMRGRASYEQYF. The CDR3 nucleotides are TGCAGTGCTATAATGAGGGGCAGGGCCTCCTACGAGCAGTACTTC.

This clonotype was detected many times. This sequence joins TRBV7-3 and TRBJ2-7; D may be TRBD1 (6 bases). Germline CDR1 SGHTA, CDR2 FQGTGA. The V gene lost 0 bases and the J gene lost 3 bases, with 9 bases spanning the gap. The CDR3 loop spans 14 amino acids. The CDR3: CASSLTKGGYEQYF. In DNA, the CDR3 is TGTGCCAGCAGCTTAACGAAAGGGGGCTACGAGCAGTACTTC.

The V and J genes are TRBV7-8 and TRBJ2-2; D not resolved. CDR1 SGHVS and CDR2 FQNEAQ come from the germline V gene. This CDR3 contains 17 residues. Trimming shortened V by 8 bases and J by 2 bases, and 21 bases separated the two germline ends. The CDR3 sequence is CASCDGAESPNTGELFF. DNA of the CDR3: TGTGCCAGCTGTGACGGCGCAGAATCGCCTAACACCGGGGAGCTGTTTTTT.

This clonotype was counted many times. The chain uses TRBV6-6 and TRBJ2-1; tentatively, D is TRBD1 (6 bases). CDR3 size: 16 residues. The V gene lost 0 bases and the J gene lost 5 bases, with 14 bases spanning the gap. The germline V gene encodes CDR1 MNHNY and CDR2 SVGAGI (reference sequence). Here the CDR3 reads CASSYSPGHGDNEQFF. For the CDR3, the DNA is TGTGCCAGCAGTTACTCGCCGGGACACGGAGACAATGAGCAGTTCTTC.

J is TRBJ2-1 and V is TRBV30; D remains ambiguous. The CDR3 spans 14 residues. Trimming stripped 0 bases from V and 12 bases from J, with 18 bases between. The germline gives CDR1 GTSNPN, CDR2 SVGIG (reference sequence). The chain's CDR3 is CAWSVHRRASGQFF. The CDR3 DNA follows: TGTGCCTGGAGTGTACACCGACGGGCCTCTGGGCAGTTCTTC.

In this sample, this clonotype turned up many times. The chain's CDR3 is CASSLAPTSGPYEQYF. CDR3 DNA: TGTGCCAGCAGCTTAGCCCCGACTAGCGGGCCCTACGAGCAGTACTTC. The chain has TRBV7-2 and TRBJ2-7; 10 bases map to TRBD2. CDR1 is SGHTA, CDR2 FQGNSA, per germline. This CDR3 comprises 16 residues. V trimming: 0 bases; J trimming: 2 bases; junction bases outside the gene matches: 4.

The chain has TRBV15 and TRBJ2-1, with a possible D match to TRBD2 (5 bases). CDR1 LNHNV and CDR2 YYDKDF come from the germline V gene (reference sequence). Trimming pared 1 base from V and 0 bases from J, leaving 7 bases between. This CDR3 has 15 residues. The CDR3 protein is CATSRGAGSYNEQFF. The CDR3 DNA follows: TGTGCCACCAGCAGAGGGGCGGGCTCCTACAATGAGCAGTTCTTC.

This chain joins TRBV15 and TRBJ2-3; a weak D match, TRBD2 (5 bases). The CDR3 contains 19 residues. CDR1 LNHNV and CDR2 YYDKDF come from the germline V gene (reference sequence). V was trimmed by 0 bases and J by 0 bases, leaving 19 bases between them. The CDR3 nucleotides are TGTGCCACCAGCAGAGAGCTAACCCTCCAAGCGGTTAGCACAGATACGCAGTATTTT. It codes for CATSRELTLQAVSTDTQYF.

This clonotype was detected many times. The chain has TRBV7-9 and TRBJ2-7; 7 positions match TRBD1. V gave up 2 bases and J gave up 2 bases; unmatched junction bases: 6. CDR3 length: 15 amino acids. Germline CDR1 SEHNR, CDR2 FQNEAQ (reference sequence). The CDR3 protein is CASSLLLGQTYEQYF. CDR3 bases: TGTGCCAGCAGCTTATTACTGGGACAGACCTACGAGCAGTACTTC.

The sample holds a few counts of this clonotype. V and J are TRBV3-1 and TRBJ2-5, with D possibly matching TRBD2 (6 bases). Per germline, CDR1 LGHDT and CDR2 YNNKEL (reference sequence). V was cut by 0 bases and J by 7 bases, with 18 bases left in between. This CDR3 has 16 amino acids. CDR3 DNA: TGTGCCAGCAGCCAAGATGATGACGGGACTGGAGGGACCCAGTACTTC. Its protein product is CASSQDDDGTGGTQYF.

There are a few counts of this clonotype. The rearrangement uses TRBV7-8 and TRBJ1-1; 7 bases map to TRBD1. Germline lookup yields CDR1 SGHVS and CDR2 FQNEAQ. The CDR3 sequence is 15 residues long. After removal of 6 bases from V and 0 bases from J, the junction contained 7 bases not matched to a gene. As DNA, the CDR3 is TGTGCCAGCAGTTTTACCGGGACAGTGAACACTGAAGCTTTCTTT. Its protein product is CASSFTGTVNTEAFF.

Comment on this clonotype: This may be a read error: a much more frequent sequence differs by one nucleotide. V gene TRBV7-9 combines with J gene TRBJ2-5, with TRBD1 matching over 7 bases. The J call is in doubt because the DNA end fits TRBJ2-1 better. Germline V gene data show CDR1 as SEHNR and CDR2 as FQNEAQ (reference sequence). This CDR3 is built from 14 residues. CDR3 sequence reads: CASSKTGAQETQFF. In DNA form, the CDR3 reads TGTGCCAGCAGCAAAACAGGGGCGCAAGAGACCCAGTTCTTC.

A word on this clonotype: This may arise from a read error, as a much more abundant clone is one base away. The chain uses TRBV5-1 and TRBJ1-1; D gene unclear. V lost 5 bases and J lost 0, with 8 bases in between. The CDR3 loop spans 13 amino acids. CDR1 and CDR2 (germline): SGHRS, YFSETQ. CDR3 amino acids: CASRLGLNTEAFF. CDR3 in DNA: TGCGCCAGCAGACTGGGGTTGAACACTGAAGCTTTCTTT.

This clonotype was detected ten times or more. The gene calls are TRBV20-1 and TRBJ2-1; D unresolved. The CDR3 covers 12 residues. Trimming shortened V by 0 bases and J by 7 bases, and 7 bases separated the two germline ends. Looked up from germline, CDR1 is DFQATT and CDR2 is SNEGSKA (reference sequence). The CDR3 nucleotides read TGCAGTGCTAGAGATGAAGCGAATGAGCAGTTCTTC. Its protein product is CSARDEANEQFF.

This clonotype was seen more than once but under ten times. One base away lies a much larger clone, so this may be a sequencing read error. The rearrangement uses TRBV28 and TRBJ1-2; possibly TRBD1 for D (5 bases). This CDR3 has 16 residues. V lost 7 bases, J lost 0 bases, and 18 bases lay in between. Germline V lookup: CDR1 MDHEN, CDR2 SYDVKM. CDR3 in DNA: TGTGCCAGCACCTCCCGCGGGTGGGGACCTAACTATGGCTACACCTTC. This codes for CASTSRGWGPNYGYTF.

This clonotype has ten or more counts. V gene TRBV6-2 or TRBV6-3 combines with J gene TRBJ1-1; 7 nucleotides match TRBD1. Germline V gene sequence: CDR1 MNHEY, CDR2 SVGEGT. The V gene end was trimmed by 6 bases and the J gene end by 1 base; junction bases not matched to a gene: 2. The CDR3 runs to 13 residues. CDR3 nucleotides: TGTGCCAGCAGAGGGACAGCGAACACTGAAGCTTTCTTT. The encoded protein is CASRGTANTEAFF.

This clonotype was picked up one time. V and J are TRBV27 and TRBJ2-3; D may be TRBD2 (6 bases). Between the trimmed V and J ends, which lost 7 bases and 6 bases, there was a span of 17 bases. Germline V gene data show CDR1 as MNHEY and CDR2 as SMNVEV (reference sequence). The CDR3 length is 14 residues. CDR3 sequence (DNA): TGTGCCAGCAACGGGCCCGGGAGCCCCGATACGCAGTATTTT. Translating it yields CASNGPGSPDTQYF.

This clonotype appeared many times. This rearrangement joins TRBV29-1 to TRBJ2-7; tentatively, D is TRBD1 (5 bases). V lost 1 base and J 4 bases, leaving 8 bases between the germline ends. This CDR3 is 12 amino acids long. Germline V gene data show CDR1 as SQVTM and CDR2 as ANQGSEA. The CDR3 is CSVEGAGYEQYF. CDR3 nucleotide sequence: TGCAGCGTTGAAGGAGCAGGGTACGAGCAGTACTTC.

This clonotype has at least ten counts. The CDR3 bases are TGTGCCAGCACCGAGGCGGGGCACTATGGCTACACCTTC. This translates into CASTEAGHYGYTF. The rearrangement uses TRBV11-2 and TRBJ1-2; tentatively, D is TRBD1 (5 bases). This CDR3 spans 13 amino acids. Germline CDR1 is SGHAT and CDR2 is FQNNGV. Trimming took off 7 bases at V and 3 bases at J, with 12 bases between the two ends.

This chain links TRBV5-6 with TRBJ1-2; 7 bases map to TRBD1. Germline assignment: CDR1 SGHDT and CDR2 YYEEEE. CDR3 length equals 14 residues. The junction had 11 bases not matched to a gene; V was cut back by 5 bases and J by 7 bases. The CDR3 region has the DNA TGTGCCAGCAGAATTACAGGGGAGGGCGGTGGCTACACCTTC. The encoded protein is CASRITGEGGGYTF.